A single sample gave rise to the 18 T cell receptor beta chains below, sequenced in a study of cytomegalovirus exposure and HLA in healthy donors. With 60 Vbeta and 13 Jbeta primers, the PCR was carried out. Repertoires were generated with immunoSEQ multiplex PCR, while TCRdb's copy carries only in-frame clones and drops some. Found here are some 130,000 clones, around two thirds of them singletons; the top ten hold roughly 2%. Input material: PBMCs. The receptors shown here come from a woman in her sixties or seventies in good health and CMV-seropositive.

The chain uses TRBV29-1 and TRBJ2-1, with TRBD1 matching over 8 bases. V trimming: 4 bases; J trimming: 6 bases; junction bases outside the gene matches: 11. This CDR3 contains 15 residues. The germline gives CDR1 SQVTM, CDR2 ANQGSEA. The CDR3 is CSVGGWGTGPNEQFF. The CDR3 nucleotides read TGCAGCGTTGGAGGGTGGGGGACAGGCCCCAATGAGCAGTTCTTC.

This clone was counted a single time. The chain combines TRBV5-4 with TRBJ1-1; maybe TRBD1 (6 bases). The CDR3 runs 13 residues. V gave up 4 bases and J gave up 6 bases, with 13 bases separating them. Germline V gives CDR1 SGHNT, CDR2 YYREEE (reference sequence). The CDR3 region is CASSPRGRAEAFF. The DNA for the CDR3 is TGTGCCAGCAGCCCCAGGGGCAGGGCTGAAGCTTTCTTT. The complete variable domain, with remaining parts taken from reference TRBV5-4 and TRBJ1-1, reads ETGVTQSPTHLIKTRGQQVTLRCSSQSGHNTVSWYQQALGQGPQFIFQYYREEENGRGNFPPRFSGLQFPNYSSELNVNALELDDSALYLCASSPRGRAEAFFGQGTRLTVV.

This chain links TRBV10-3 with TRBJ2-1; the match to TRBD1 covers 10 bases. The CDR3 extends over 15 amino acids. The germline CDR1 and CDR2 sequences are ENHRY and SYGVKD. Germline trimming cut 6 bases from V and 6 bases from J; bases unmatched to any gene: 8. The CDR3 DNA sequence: TGTGCCATCAGAGACTCCGGGACAGGGGTCAATGAGCAGTTCTTC. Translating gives CAIRDSGTGVNEQFF.

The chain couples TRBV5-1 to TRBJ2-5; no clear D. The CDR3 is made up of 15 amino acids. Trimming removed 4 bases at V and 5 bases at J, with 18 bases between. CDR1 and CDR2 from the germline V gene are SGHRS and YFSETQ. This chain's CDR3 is CASSTTPQRVETQYF. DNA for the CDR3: TGCGCCAGCAGCACTACACCCCAGCGAGTGGAGACCCAGTACTTC.

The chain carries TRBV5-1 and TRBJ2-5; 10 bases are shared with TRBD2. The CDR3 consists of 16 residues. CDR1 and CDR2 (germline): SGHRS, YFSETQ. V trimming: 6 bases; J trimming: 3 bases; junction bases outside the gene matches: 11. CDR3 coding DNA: TGCGCCAGCAAGTCTACCGGACTAGCGGATGAAGAGACCCAGTACTTC. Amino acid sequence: CASKSTGLADEETQYF.

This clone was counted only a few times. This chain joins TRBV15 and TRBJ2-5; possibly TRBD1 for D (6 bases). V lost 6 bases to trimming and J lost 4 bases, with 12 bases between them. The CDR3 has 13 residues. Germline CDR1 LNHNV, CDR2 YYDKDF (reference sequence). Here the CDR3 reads CATSGTLGETQYF. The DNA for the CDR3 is TGTGCCACCAGTGGGACACTTGGAGAGACCCAGTACTTC. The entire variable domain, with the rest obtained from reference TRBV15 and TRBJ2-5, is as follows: DAMVIQNPRYQVTQFGKPVTLSCSQTLNHNVMYWYQQKSSQAPKLLFHYYDKDFNNEADTPDNFQSRRPNTSFCFLDIRSPGLGDTAMYLCATSGTLGETQYFGPGTRLLVL.

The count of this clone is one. Here the CDR3 DNA reads TGTGCCAGCAGCTTATCTCCAGGGCCCTTCACAGATACGCAGTATTTT. The encoded protein is CASSLSPGPFTDTQYF. The rearrangement uses TRBV7-3 and TRBJ2-3; tentative D call: TRBD1 (5 bases). CDR1 SGHTA and CDR2 FQGTGA come from the germline V gene. The CDR3 length is 16 residues. With 2 bases removed from V and 2 bases from J, the gap between germline ends came to 14 bases.

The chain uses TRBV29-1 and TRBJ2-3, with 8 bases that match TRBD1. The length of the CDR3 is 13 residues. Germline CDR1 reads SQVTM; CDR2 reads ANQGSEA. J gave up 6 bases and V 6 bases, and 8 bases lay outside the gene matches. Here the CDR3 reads CSVTRNRGDTQYF. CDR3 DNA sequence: TGCAGCGTCACCCGAAACAGGGGGGATACGCAGTATTTT.

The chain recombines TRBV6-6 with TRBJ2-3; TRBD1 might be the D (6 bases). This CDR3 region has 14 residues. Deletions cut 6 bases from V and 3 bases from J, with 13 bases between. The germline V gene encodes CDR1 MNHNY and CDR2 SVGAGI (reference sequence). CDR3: CASSQGLGTDTQYF. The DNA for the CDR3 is TGTGCCAGCAGCCAGGGGCTAGGGACAGATACGCAGTATTTT.

Written as DNA, the CDR3 is TGTGCCAGCTCCTCGTCTAGCGCCAGCACAGATACGCAGTATTTT. Encoded protein: CASSSSSASTDTQYF. The chain combines TRBV18 with TRBJ2-3, with D possibly TRBD2 on 6 matching bases. CDR1 and CDR2 (germline): KGHSH, LQKENI. The CDR3 runs to 15 residues. V was cut by 6 bases and J by 0 bases, with 13 bases left in between.

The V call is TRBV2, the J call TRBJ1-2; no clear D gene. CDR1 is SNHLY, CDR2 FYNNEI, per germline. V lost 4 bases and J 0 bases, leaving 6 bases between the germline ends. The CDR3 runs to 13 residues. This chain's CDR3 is CASSVGTNYGYTF. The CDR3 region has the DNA TGTGCCAGCAGTGTCGGTACTAACTATGGCTACACCTTC. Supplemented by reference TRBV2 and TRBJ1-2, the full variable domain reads EPEVTQTPSHQVTQMGQEVILRCVPISNHLYFYWYRQILGQKVEFLVSFYNNEISEKSEIFDDQFSVERPDGSNFTLKIRSTKLEDSAMYFCASSVGTNYGYTFGSGTRLTVV.

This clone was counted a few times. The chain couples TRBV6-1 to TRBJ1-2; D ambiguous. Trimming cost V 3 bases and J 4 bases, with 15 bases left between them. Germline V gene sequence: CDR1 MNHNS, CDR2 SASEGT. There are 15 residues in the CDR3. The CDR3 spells CASSDPAREGYGYTF. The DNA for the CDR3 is TGTGCCAGCAGTGACCCGGCCCGCGAGGGCTATGGCTACACCTTC.

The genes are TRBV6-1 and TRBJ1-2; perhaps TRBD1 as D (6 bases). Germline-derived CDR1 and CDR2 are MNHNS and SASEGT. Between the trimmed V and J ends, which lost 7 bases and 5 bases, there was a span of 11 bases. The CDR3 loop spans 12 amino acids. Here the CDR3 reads CASTDSPYGYTF. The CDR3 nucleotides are TGTGCCAGCACGGACAGCCCTTATGGCTACACCTTC.

The CDR3 spells CASSVGGTRNNEQFF. For the CDR3, the DNA is TGTGCCAGCAGCGTAGGCGGGACTAGGAACAATGAGCAGTTCTTC. The rearrangement joins TRBV9 to TRBJ2-1; 8 nucleotides align to TRBD2. The V gene's germline CDR1 is SGDLS and CDR2 YYNGEE. The CDR3 extends over 15 amino acids. V shed 0 bases and J 5 bases; nucleotides not matched to a gene: 4.

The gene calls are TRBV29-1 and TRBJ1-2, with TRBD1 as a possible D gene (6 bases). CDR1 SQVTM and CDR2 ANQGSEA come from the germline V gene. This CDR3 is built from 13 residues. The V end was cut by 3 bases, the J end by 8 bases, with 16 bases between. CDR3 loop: CSVEGGGGEGYTF. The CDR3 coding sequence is TGCAGCGTTGAGGGGGGAGGGGGAGAAGGCTACACCTTC. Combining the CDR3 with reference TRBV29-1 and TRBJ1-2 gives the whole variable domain SAVISQKPSRDICQRGTSLTIQCQVDSQVTMMFWYRQQPGQSLTLIATANQGSEATYESGFVIDKFPISRPNLTFSTLTVSNMSPEDSSIYLCSVEGGGGEGYTFGSGTRLTVV.

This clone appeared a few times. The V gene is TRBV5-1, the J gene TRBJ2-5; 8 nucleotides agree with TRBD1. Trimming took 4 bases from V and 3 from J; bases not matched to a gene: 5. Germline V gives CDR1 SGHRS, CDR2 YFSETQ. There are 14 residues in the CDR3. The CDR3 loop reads CASSSGQGEETQYF. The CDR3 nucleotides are TGCGCCAGCAGCAGCGGACAGGGCGAAGAGACCCAGTACTTC.

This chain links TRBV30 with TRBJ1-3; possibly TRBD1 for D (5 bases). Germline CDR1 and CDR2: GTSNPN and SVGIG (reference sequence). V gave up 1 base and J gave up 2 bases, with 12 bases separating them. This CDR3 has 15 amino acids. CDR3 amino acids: CAWSGLSGPGNTIYF. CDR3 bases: TGTGCCTGGAGTGGCCTGTCAGGGCCTGGAAACACCATATATTTT.

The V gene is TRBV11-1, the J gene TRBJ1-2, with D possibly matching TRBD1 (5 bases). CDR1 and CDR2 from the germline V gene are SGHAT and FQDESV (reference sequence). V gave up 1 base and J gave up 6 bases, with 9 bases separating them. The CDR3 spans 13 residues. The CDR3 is CASSLGTPHGYTF. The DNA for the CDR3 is TGTGCCAGCAGCTTAGGGACACCCCATGGCTACACCTTC.